This entry describes one TCR beta chain. This sample was included in a study of blood T cell repertoires in COVID-19. Looking at the study overall: Sample material is recorded as cDNA or gDNA derived from T cells, B-cell-depleted T cells, or PBMCs.

Germline V lookup: CDR1 GTSNPN, CDR2 SVGIG (reference sequence). This CDR3 spans 13 amino acids. The germline V and J ends were trimmed by 0 bases and 8 bases, with 13 bases remaining between them. The table came from immunoSEQ multiplex PCR; TCRdb's copy has only in-frame clones and leaves some out. Seen here are 230,000 or so clones, roughly 80% observed once, and the top ten hold approximately 4.8%. V gene TRBV30 combines with J gene TRBJ1-2; D remains ambiguous. The sample taken for sequencing was peripheral blood. This TCR derives from a man aged 50-60 years with active or convalescent COVID-19. The CDR3 DNA is TGTGCCTGGAGTGTCAGGTCAGGCTACGGCTACACCTTC. This codes for CAWSVRSGYGYTF.